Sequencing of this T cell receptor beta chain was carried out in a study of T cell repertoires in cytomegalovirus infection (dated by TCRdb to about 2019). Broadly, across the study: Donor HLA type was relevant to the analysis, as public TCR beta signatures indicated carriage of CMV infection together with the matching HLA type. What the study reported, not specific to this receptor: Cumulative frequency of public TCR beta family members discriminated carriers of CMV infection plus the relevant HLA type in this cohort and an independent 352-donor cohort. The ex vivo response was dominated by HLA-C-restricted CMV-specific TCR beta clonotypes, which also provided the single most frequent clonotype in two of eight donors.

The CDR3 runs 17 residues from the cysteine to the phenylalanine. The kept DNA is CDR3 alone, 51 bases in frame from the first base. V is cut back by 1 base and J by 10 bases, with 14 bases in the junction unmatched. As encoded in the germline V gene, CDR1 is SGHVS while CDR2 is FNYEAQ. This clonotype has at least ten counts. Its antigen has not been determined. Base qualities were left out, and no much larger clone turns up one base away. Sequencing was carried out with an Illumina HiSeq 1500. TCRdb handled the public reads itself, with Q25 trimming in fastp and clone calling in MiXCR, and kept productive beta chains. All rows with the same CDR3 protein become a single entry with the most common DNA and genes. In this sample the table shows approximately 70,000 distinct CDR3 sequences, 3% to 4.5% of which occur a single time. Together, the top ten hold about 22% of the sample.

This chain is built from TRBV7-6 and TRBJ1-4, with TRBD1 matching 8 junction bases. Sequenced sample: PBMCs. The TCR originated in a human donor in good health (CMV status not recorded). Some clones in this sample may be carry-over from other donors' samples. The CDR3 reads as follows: CASSLVGNPGTGGKLFF. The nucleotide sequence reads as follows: TGTGCCAGCAGCTTAGTGGGGAACCCCGGGACAGGCGGAAAACTGTTTTTT.